One T cell receptor (beta chain) is described in this entry. This clonotype was detected a few times. The antigen this receptor binds is unknown. Base qualities are missing; no much larger clone stands one base away. According to the study, the label for this sample's treatment or condition signals: approximately nine-day PBMC culture with coronavirus spike peptide pools or control peptides (ViraFEST assay). The study used the ViraFEST assay, which expanded antigen-specific T cells with peptide pools and then identified expanded clonotypes by TCR sequencing. The positive SARS-CoV-2 PCR tests of the convalescent patients were dated from March to December 2020, before the Alpha, Beta and Delta variants emerged in the United States. Each well held two million PBMCs cultured with roughly 9.2 ug/ml peptide pools in IMDM containing approximately 5% human AB serum and 9.5 to 10 IU/ml IL-2. Half of the culture medium was replaced with fresh IL-2-containing medium on days 3 and 7. CD4+ T cells were isolated after around ten days of culture through negative selection using the EasySep CD4+ T cell isolation kit. Ficoll-Paque Plus gradient centrifugation was used to isolate PBMCs from whole blood, and the isolated PBMCs were then either used fresh or cryopreserved at -140C. Culture conditions were generally each tested in triplicate wells.

These data come from a study of vaccination and CD4 T cells after COVID-19 (dated by TCRdb to about 2022). For context, the study as a whole: Convalescent patients had a positive SARS-CoV-2 result on nasal swab PCR, and of these patients, several had mild disease and one had severe disease. Participants received two doses of either the Pfizer-BioNTech BNT162b2 vaccine (n=8) or the Moderna mRNA-1273 vaccine (n=2). In roughly 11 COVID-19 convalescent patients and 4 infection-naive healthy vaccine recipients, the spike-specific CD4+ TCR repertoire before mRNA vaccination was compared with the repertoire after mRNA vaccination. The convalescent cohort comprised six males and four females, including two Hispanic individuals, seven Caucasians, two Asians and one multiracial person. Post-vaccine blood samples were taken a median of around 70 days after the second vaccine dose, with a range of roughly 14 to 241 days. Culture stimuli were overlapping spike peptide pools from SARS-CoV-2 and from the common cold coronaviruses HCoV-NL63, HCoV-OC43 and HCoV-229E. Control cultures received a CEFX viral epitope pool as the positive control, an HIV-1 Nef peptide pool as the negative control, or no peptide. Post-COVID blood samples were collected from convalescent patients a median of roughly 100 days after diagnosis, with a range of about 30 to 161 days.

Library generation was performed with PCR. At the Johns Hopkins FTIC core, DNA from the cultured CD4+ T cells underwent TCR sequencing with the Oncomine TCR Beta short-read assay. The QIAamp micro DNA kit was used to extract genomic DNA from the cultured CD4+ T cells. Oncomine TCR Beta libraries made from cultured CD4+ T cells were pooled using unique dual indexes and sequenced on an Illumina iSeq 100. Per the authors' processing: Non-productive sequences were removed, and CDR3s that did not start with C, did not end with F or W, or were shorter than 7 amino acids were discarded. Antigen-specific clonotypes were identified using the MANAFEST web application through comparison of peptide-stimulated wells with reference and other culture wells. Positive clones required FDR below 0.05, an odds ratio above 5, and productive frequency above 0.1% in at least two of three replicate wells. Cross-reactive clonotypes were defined as significantly expanded in both SARS-CoV-2 spike wells and at least one common cold coronavirus spike condition. Similarity between CDR3 sequences was evaluated in R version 3.6.1 using Levenshtein distances (stringdist) and unrooted phylogenetic trees (ape). TCRdb trimmed the raw reads at Q25, called clones with MiXCR and kept productive beta chains. Duplicate CDR3 protein sequences are folded into a single record with the most common DNA and genes. These V and J calls are TCRdb output, not the study's own analysis. In all, the sample holds several thousand distinct CDR3 sequences, and about three quarters of those were seen once. About 44% of the sample rests with the top ten.

Trimming at the junction amounts to 6 bases on V and 1 base on J, and the germline ends lie 12 bases apart. CDR3 length: 13 amino acids, cysteine to phenylalanine. Just CDR3 DNA is preserved here, 39 bases in frame from base 1. The germline V gene encodes CDR1 DFQATT and CDR2 SNEGSKA (reference sequence). Summary of the overall study and its limitations: Of the vaccine-specific clones in convalescent patients, 304 of 307, or nearly all, reacted only to SARS-CoV-2 spike and did not cross-react with common cold coronaviruses. Relatively few convalescent patients were included in the study, and early timepoints after natural infection were not analyzed. The median count of SARS-CoV-2-reactive clonotypes went up from 20 to 25 after infection to about 40 after vaccination, although the change was not significant. Among convalescent patients, a median 86.3% of the SARS-CoV-2-reactive clones seen after vaccination appeared only after vaccination, which suggests priming specific to the vaccine.

The V gene is TRBV20-1 and the J gene is TRBJ1-2; confidence is insufficient to name the D gene. The TCR was taken from a human donor who had recovered from COVID-19. What was sequenced was CD4+ T cells from blood, cultured in vitro. For the CDR3, the sequence is CSATSRFNYGYTF. The nucleotide sequence reads TGCAGTGCCACAAGTAGATTTAACTATGGCTACACCTTC.